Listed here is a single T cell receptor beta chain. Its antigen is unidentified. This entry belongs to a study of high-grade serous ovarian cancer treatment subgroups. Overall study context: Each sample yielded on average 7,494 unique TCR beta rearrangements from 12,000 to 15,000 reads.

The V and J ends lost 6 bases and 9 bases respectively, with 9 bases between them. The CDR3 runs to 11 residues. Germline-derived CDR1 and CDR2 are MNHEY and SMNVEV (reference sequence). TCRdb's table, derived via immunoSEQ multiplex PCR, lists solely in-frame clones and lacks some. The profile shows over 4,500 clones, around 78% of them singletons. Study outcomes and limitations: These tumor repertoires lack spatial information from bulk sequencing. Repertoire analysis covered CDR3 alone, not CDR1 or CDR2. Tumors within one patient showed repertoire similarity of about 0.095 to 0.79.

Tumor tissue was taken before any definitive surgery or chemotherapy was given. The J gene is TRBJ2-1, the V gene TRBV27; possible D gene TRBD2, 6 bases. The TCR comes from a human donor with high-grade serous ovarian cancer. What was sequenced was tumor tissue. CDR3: CASSPGGEQFF. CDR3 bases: TGTGCCAGCAGCCCCGGGGGTGAGCAGTTCTTC.